The 22 T cell receptor beta chains in this list originate from one sample, sequenced in a study of prognosis after radiotherapy for stage I lung cancer. It was by two-round multiplex PCR that TCR beta CDR3 was amplified from genomic DNA. Round one of PCR was performed, and it used primers specific to each TRBV and TRBJ gene. One entry per CDR3 protein results from TCRdb running MiXCR on the multiplex PCR reads. Counted here are some 11,000 distinct CDR3 sequences, approximately 53% occurring once; the ten biggest clones make up 7% to 8%. The sample here was PBMCs, taken before or after stereotactic body radiation therapy (not recorded which). These receptors were collected from a donor over 45 with non-small cell lung cancer.

In nucleotides, the CDR3 is TGTGCCAGTAGTATAGAAGTGAACACTGAAGCTTTCTTT. It translates to CASSIEVNTEAFF. The chain employs TRBV19 and TRBJ1-1; D not resolved. The germline V gene encodes CDR1 LNHDA and CDR2 SQIVND (reference sequence). The CDR3 is made up of 13 amino acids. Trimming cost V 0 bases and J 0 bases, with 2 bases left between them.

The V and J genes are TRBV6-1 and TRBJ1-5; TRBD1 might be the D (5 bases). Germline V gene data show CDR1 as MNHNS and CDR2 as SASEGT. The CDR3 has 14 amino acids. For the CDR3, the DNA is TGTTCCATCAGCCAGGGATTCCAGGTTCAGCCCCAGCATTTT. Its protein product is CSISQGFQVQPQHF.

This clonotype was counted at least ten times. This rearrangement joins TRBV11-1 to TRBJ2-5, with D uncertain. The CDR3 consists of 13 residues. Trimming pared 1 base from V and 1 base from J, leaving 4 bases between. Germline V gene lookup returns CDR1 SGHAT and CDR2 FQDESV (reference sequence). The CDR3 nucleotides read TGTGCCAGCAGCTTAGAAGGCCAAGAGACCCAGTACTTC. It specifies CASSLEGQETQYF.

CDR3 region: CASSEHRVSGNTIYF. In DNA, the CDR3 is TGTGCCAGCAGCGAACACCGGGTGTCTGGAAACACCATATATTTT. The chain recombines TRBV11-2 with TRBJ1-3; D unclear. Trimming removed 5 bases from V and 1 base from J, with 12 bases in between. The germline V gene encodes CDR1 SGHAT and CDR2 FQNNGV. This CDR3 spans 15 amino acids.

There are many counts of this clonotype. This sequence joins TRBV7-9 and TRBJ2-1; D might be TRBD1 (6 bases). Trimming stripped 6 bases from V and 16 bases from J, with 16 bases between. The CDR3 has 11 amino acids. Germline CDR1 SEHNR, CDR2 FQNEAQ (reference sequence). Written as DNA, the CDR3 is TGTGCCAGCAGTGTAGGGGGATTTGGTTTCTTC. This translates into CASSVGGFGFF.

This clonotype appeared a few times. The chain recombines TRBV19 with TRBJ2-2; TRBD1 might be the D (7 bases). Germline V lookup: CDR1 LNHDA, CDR2 SQIVND (reference sequence). V dropped 7 bases and J dropped 6 bases, with 15 bases sitting between them. The CDR3 loop spans 14 amino acids. In nucleotides, the CDR3 is TGTGCCAGTAACCCCGCAGGGGGGTCCGGGGAGCTGTTTTTT. This codes for CASNPAGGSGELFF.

The J gene is TRBJ1-2, the V gene TRBV19; D call uncertain. CDR1 LNHDA and CDR2 SQIVND come from the germline V gene (reference sequence). The length of the CDR3 is 16 residues. The V and J ends lost 4 bases and 3 bases respectively, with 18 bases between them. The CDR3 here is CASSNSEVNGDYGYTF. CDR3 in DNA: TGTGCCAGTAGTAATTCAGAAGTTAACGGGGACTATGGCTACACCTTC.

The chain is built from TRBV27 and TRBJ2-7; 10 bases align to TRBD2. Trimming at V came to 7 bases and at J to 2 bases, leaving 5 bases not matched to a gene. Germline assignment: CDR1 MNHEY and CDR2 SMNVEV (reference sequence). The CDR3 loop spans 14 amino acids. For the CDR3, the DNA is TGTGCCAGCATGAGAGCGGGAGGGACCTACGAGCAGTACTTC. Translated, it gives CASMRAGGTYEQYF.

This sequence joins TRBV6-2 or TRBV6-3 and TRBJ2-7; 12 bases agree with TRBD1. V lost 2 bases to trimming and J lost 4 bases; unmatched junction nucleotides: 6. CDR3 length equals 16 residues. Germline CDR1 is MNHEY and CDR2 is SVGEGT. CDR3 nucleotides: TGTGCCAGCAGTTACAGCAGGGACAGGGGGCTTTACGAGCAGTACTTC. Its translation is CASSYSRDRGLYEQYF.

CDR3 protein: CASSPRNPSRDRLEQFF. The CDR3 region has the DNA TGTGCCAGCAGTCCTAGAAACCCGTCCCGGGACAGGTTGGAGCAGTTCTTC. This chain connects TRBV27 to TRBJ2-1; TRBD1 matches at 8 bases. The CDR3 consists of 17 residues. Trimming took 5 bases from V and 10 from J; bases not matched to a gene: 19. The germline V gene encodes CDR1 MNHEY and CDR2 SMNVEV (reference sequence).

By sample fraction, this clonotype is medium-sized. The chain has TRBV9 and TRBJ2-7; D is unresolved. There are 16 residues in the CDR3. The ends were cut back, 0 bases at V and 1 base at J, with 14 bases in the middle. Per germline, CDR1 SGDLS and CDR2 YYNGEE. CDR3 amino acids: CASSVGFFFTSYEQYF. The CDR3 nucleotides read TGTGCCAGCAGCGTAGGGTTTTTTTTCACGTCCTACGAGCAGTACTTC.

The chain has TRBV20-1 and TRBJ2-3; TRBD2 might be the D (7 bases). V gave up 5 bases and J gave up 5 bases, with 23 bases separating them. The germline V gene encodes CDR1 DFQATT and CDR2 SNEGSKA (reference sequence). This CDR3 region has 16 residues. CDR3 region: CSASEAGAALGDTQYF. Here the CDR3 DNA reads TGCAGTGCTTCAGAGGCGGGGGCAGCGTTGGGAGATACGCAGTATTTT.

As for this clonotype: A far larger clone is only one base removed, so a read error is likely. CDR3 loop: CASSLVQGADTQYF. CDR3 nucleotide sequence: TGTGCCAGCAGCCTGGTACAGGGGGCAGATACGCAGTATTTT. This rearrangement joins TRBV12-3 or TRBV12-4 to TRBJ2-3, with 8 bases fitting TRBD1. CDR3 length: 14 residues. The V segment lost 6 bases and the J segment 4 bases; nucleotides outside the gene matches: 6.

This clonotype is medium-sized (0.01 to 0.1%) in the sample. The rearrangement links TRBV11-3 to TRBJ1-1; D is possibly TRBD1 (5 bases). V was trimmed by 7 bases and J by 1 base, leaving 13 bases between them. The CDR3 length is 14 residues. Germline values: CDR1 SGHNT, CDR2 YENEEA. In nucleotides, the CDR3 is TGTGCCAGCACCGAATCAACAGGGAACACTGAAGCTTTCTTT. Translating gives CASTESTGNTEAFF. The whole variable domain, remainder taken from reference TRBV11-3 and TRBJ1-1, is EAGVVQSPRYKIIEKKQPVAFWCNPISGHNTLYWYLQNLGQGPELLIRYENEEAVDDSQLPKDRFSAERLKGVDSTLKIQPAELGDSAVYLCASTESTGNTEAFFGQGTRLTVV.

By its share, this clonotype is medium-sized. J is TRBJ1-2 and V is TRBV20-1; D ambiguous. Trimming pared 0 bases from V and 3 bases from J, leaving 11 bases between. This CDR3 comprises 14 residues. The germline V gene encodes CDR1 DFQATT and CDR2 SNEGSKA (reference sequence). CDR3 nucleotide sequence: TGCAGTGCTAGAGACTTGGTTATTGACTATGGCTACACCTTC. Encoded protein: CSARDLVIDYGYTF.

To note about this clonotype: The junction departs from germline at one end; a sequencing error may be responsible. The chain has TRBV28 and TRBJ2-3; 7 nucleotides line up with TRBD2. Per the germline V gene, CDR1 is MDHEN and CDR2 is SYDVKM. The CDR3 is made up of 16 amino acids. This chain's CDR3 is CASQEAVRETKDTQYF. The CDR3 coding sequence is TGTGCCAGCCAAGAGGCAGTGCGGGAGACTAAAGATACTCAGTATTTT.

Remarks on this clonotype: This likely traces to a read error, being one base from a far larger clone. The J gene is TRBJ2-2, the V gene TRBV7-9; the D is unclear. CDR1 is SEHNR, CDR2 FQNEAQ, per germline (reference sequence). The CDR3 covers 17 residues. In DNA, the CDR3 is TGTGCCAACAGCACGCCTCGTGGGTTCCAGAACACCGGGGAGCTGTTTTTT. Its translation is CANSTPRGFQNTGELFF.

A remark on this clonotype: It differs at one base from a far larger clone, so likely a read error. The chain links TRBV7-8 to TRBJ2-7, with D uncertain. The V and J ends lost 6 bases and 7 bases respectively, with 19 bases between them. CDR1 and CDR2 from the germline V gene are SGHVS and FQNEAQ. CDR3 length: 14 amino acids. The CDR3, as DNA: TGTGCCAGCAGATCATTAAGCCAAGTGGGGGAGCAGTACTTC. This codes for CASRSLSQVGEQYF.

Judged by abundance, this clonotype is medium-sized. The CDR3 sequence is CASSVTGGAYNEQFF. The CDR3 DNA is TGTGCCAGTAGTGTAACAGGGGGAGCCTACAATGAGCAGTTCTTC. This rearrangement joins TRBV19 to TRBJ2-1, with TRBD1 identical over 8 bases. This CDR3 is 15 amino acids long. CDR1 and CDR2 from the germline V gene are LNHDA and SQIVND (reference sequence). V dropped 5 bases and J dropped 2; count of bases not matched to a gene: 5.

V is TRBV9 and J is TRBJ2-1, with D possibly being TRBD2 (5 bases). V dropped 0 bases and J dropped 9 bases, with 19 bases sitting between them. Germline lookup yields CDR1 SGDLS and CDR2 YYNGEE. The CDR3 spans 16 residues. This chain's CDR3 is CASSVAPDFARGEQFF. The CDR3 DNA reads TGTGCCAGCAGCGTAGCCCCGGACTTCGCCCGGGGTGAGCAGTTCTTC.

This chain joins TRBV11-2 and TRBJ2-7, with 7 bases fitting TRBD1. The CDR3 has 14 amino acids. Germline-derived CDR1 and CDR2 are SGHAT and FQNNGV. V was clipped by 0 bases and J by 5 bases; unmatched bases: 4. CDR3 protein: CASSLDRQGNEQYF. In nucleotides, the CDR3 is TGTGCCAGCAGCTTAGATCGACAGGGAAACGAGCAGTACTTC.

By its share, this clonotype is medium-sized (0.01 to 0.1%). The chain combines TRBV6-2 or TRBV6-3 with TRBJ1-5; TRBD1 matches at 11 bases. The CDR3 has 18 residues. The ends lost 2 bases at V and 2 bases at J; junction bases unmatched: 8. CDR1 and CDR2 from the germline V gene are MNHEY and SVGEGT. The CDR3 protein is CASSYPGQGAFGNQPQHF. The CDR3, as DNA: TGTGCCAGCAGTTACCCAGGACAGGGGGCATTTGGCAATCAGCCCCAGCATTTT.